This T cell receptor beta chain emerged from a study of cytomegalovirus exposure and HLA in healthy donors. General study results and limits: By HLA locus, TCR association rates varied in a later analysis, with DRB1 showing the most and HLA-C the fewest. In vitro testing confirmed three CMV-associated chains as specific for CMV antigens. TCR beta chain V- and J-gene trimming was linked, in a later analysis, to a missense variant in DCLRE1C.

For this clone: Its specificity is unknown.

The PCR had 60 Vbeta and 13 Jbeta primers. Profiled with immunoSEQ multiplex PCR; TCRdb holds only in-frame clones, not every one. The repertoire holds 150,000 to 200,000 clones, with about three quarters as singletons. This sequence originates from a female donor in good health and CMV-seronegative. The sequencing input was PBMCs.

Here the CDR3 DNA reads TGTGCCAGCAGCTTTGACAGGGCTGGGGCCAACGTCCTGACTTTC. This sequence encodes CASSFDRAGANVLTF. This rearrangement joins TRBV7-8 to TRBJ2-6, with 7 bases identical to TRBD1. The CDR3 has 15 residues. V lost 3 bases and J lost 2; bases outside the gene matches: 1. Germline CDR1 SGHVS, CDR2 FQNEAQ.